The rows below give T cell receptor beta chains drawn from one sample of a study of T cell responses to AZD1222 COVID-19 vaccine. Clones were sequenced by immunoSEQ multiplex PCR, and TCRdb holds only the in-frame ones, with some missing. The profile covers about 70,000 clones, with about four fifths appearing a single time and approximately 9.8% taken by the ten largest. Here the sequenced sample was peripheral blood, taken on day 0 of AZD1222 vaccination. These receptors originate from an adult in good health. Each CDR3 is given with its conserved first and last residue. Each record gives: V gene, J gene, D gene, CDR3 protein. The D gene is left open where the match is weak.

TRBV11-2	TRBJ1-4	TRBD1	CASSPRQGVREKLFF
TRBV4-2	TRBJ2-7	TRBD2	CASSQDGEGGEQYF
TRBV9	TRBJ1-3	-	CASSAPGSGNTIYF
TRBV7-9	TRBJ2-3	-	CASSLGLRGGDYGTDTQYF
TRBV7-3	TRBJ2-3	-	CASSPNGARSTDTQYF
TRBV10-2	TRBJ2-1	TRBD2	CASRTSGGDEQFF
TRBV5-6	TRBJ1-3	-	CASSSFSQGYSGNTIYF
TRBV3-1/TRBV3-2	TRBJ1-1	-	CASSQVNSNTEAFF
TRBV5-1	TRBJ1-4	-	CASSLLPAGANEKLFF
TRBV27	TRBJ1-5	-	CASSLRLNQPQHF
TRBV28	TRBJ1-2	-	CASLTGEGLSYTF
TRBV30	TRBJ2-7	TRBD2	CAWRSPAGGREQYF
TRBV4-1	TRBJ1-5	TRBD1	CASSRDRDNIQPQHF
TRBV7-9	TRBJ1-2	TRBD1	CASSLSGTGLHGYTF
TRBV24-1	TRBJ1-5	-	CATSDRPNQPQHF
TRBV5-1	TRBJ2-7	TRBD1	CASSVGQGWYEQYF
TRBV23-1	TRBJ2-1	-	CASSQRKFPVYNEQFF
TRBV6-5	TRBJ1-6	-	CASSYSFGFGSPLHF
TRBV11-2	TRBJ1-4	TRBD1	CASSLLGQGVEKLFF
TRBV21-1	TRBJ1-1	-	CASSNDGGPNTEAFF
TRBV4-1	TRBJ1-5	-	CASSQRTHGMRGQPQHF
TRBV7-2	TRBJ1-3	TRBD1	CASSLDRGSGNTIYF
TRBV28	TRBJ1-2	TRBD1	CASSLGQGNYGYTF
TRBV11-2	TRBJ1-6	-	CATLRGENNSPLHF
TRBV11-2	TRBJ2-1	-	CASSLGGGRVGEQFF
TRBV6-5	TRBJ2-2	-	CASSPGEVTGELFF
TRBV6-5	TRBJ1-6	-	CASSNRGGSPLHF
TRBV10-1	TRBJ2-3	-	CASSESPVLAGRTDTQYF
TRBV6-5	TRBJ1-4	-	CASSYSDGVEKLFF
TRBV19	TRBJ1-4	TRBD1	CASSTTGTGMREKLFF
TRBV6-2/TRBV6-3	TRBJ2-3	-	CASSAQQDTQYF
TRBV19	TRBJ2-1	TRBD2	CASSGRGAASNEQFF
TRBV4-3	TRBJ2-7	-	CASSRSFAGDTSYEQYF
TRBV5-1	TRBJ1-1	TRBD1	CASNSYEGQGNTEAFF
TRBV24-1	TRBJ1-5	TRBD1	CATSDAGGRVQPQHF
TRBV6-2/TRBV6-3	TRBJ2-1	-	CASSYVGLEQFF
TRBV18	TRBJ2-7	TRBD2	CASSLGLAGGYEQYF
TRBV6-2/TRBV6-3	TRBJ1-5	TRBD1	CASSSGQGTGPQHF
TRBV29-1	TRBJ2-7	TRBD1	CSVVSGQGISYEQYF
TRBV30	TRBJ1-2	-	CAWSTGSPYGYTF
TRBV21-1	TRBJ1-5	-	CASSKAEGLVTPYSNQPQHF
TRBV10-3	TRBJ2-2	-	CAISERTTNTGELFF
TRBV2	TRBJ2-6	-	CASSQGLTGANVLTF
TRBV5-1	TRBJ2-3	-	CASSQSVGTDTQYF